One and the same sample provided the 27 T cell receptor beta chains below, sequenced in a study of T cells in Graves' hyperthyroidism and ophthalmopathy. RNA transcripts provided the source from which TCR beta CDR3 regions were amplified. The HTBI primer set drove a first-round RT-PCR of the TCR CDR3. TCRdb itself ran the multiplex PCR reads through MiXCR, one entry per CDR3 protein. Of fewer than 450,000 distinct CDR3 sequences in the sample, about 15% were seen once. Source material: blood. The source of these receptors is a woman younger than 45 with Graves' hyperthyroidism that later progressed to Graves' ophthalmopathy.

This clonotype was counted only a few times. CDR3 residues: CASSLVLAGPRYF. The CDR3 DNA is TGTGCCAGCAGCTTAGTACTAGCGGGCCCTCGGTACTTC. The chain couples TRBV7-9 to TRBJ2-4; 9 bases agree with TRBD2. The CDR3 spans 13 residues. J lost 15 bases, V lost 1 base, and 7 bases had no gene match. CDR1 is SEHNR and CDR2 is FQNEAQ in the germline V gene (reference sequence).

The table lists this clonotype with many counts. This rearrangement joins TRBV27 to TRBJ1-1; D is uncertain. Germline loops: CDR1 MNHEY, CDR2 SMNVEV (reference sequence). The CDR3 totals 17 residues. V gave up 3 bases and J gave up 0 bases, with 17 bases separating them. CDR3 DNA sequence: TGTGCCAGCAGTTTCACATCGCCCGGACGGATGAACACTGAAGCTTTCTTT. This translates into CASSFTSPGRMNTEAFF.

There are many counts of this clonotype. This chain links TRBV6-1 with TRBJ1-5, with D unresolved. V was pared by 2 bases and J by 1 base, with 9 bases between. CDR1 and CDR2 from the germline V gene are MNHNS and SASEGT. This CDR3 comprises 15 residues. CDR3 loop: CASSERDSSNQPQHF. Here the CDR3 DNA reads TGTGCCAGCAGTGAACGAGACTCCAGCAATCAGCCCCAGCATTTT.

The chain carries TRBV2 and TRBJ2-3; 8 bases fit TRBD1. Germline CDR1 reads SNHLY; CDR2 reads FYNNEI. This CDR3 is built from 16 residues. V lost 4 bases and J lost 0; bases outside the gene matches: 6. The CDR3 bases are TGTGCCAGCAGTGGCCCTAGGACAGGGAGCACAGATACGCAGTATTTT. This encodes CASSGPRTGSTDTQYF.

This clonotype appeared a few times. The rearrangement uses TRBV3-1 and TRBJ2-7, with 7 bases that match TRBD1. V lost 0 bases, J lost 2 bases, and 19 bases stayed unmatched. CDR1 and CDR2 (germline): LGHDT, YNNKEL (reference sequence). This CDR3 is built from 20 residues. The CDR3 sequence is CASSQEFWDSDVGVTYEQYF. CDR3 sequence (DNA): TGTGCCAGCAGCCAAGAATTTTGGGACAGTGACGTTGGGGTTACCTACGAGCAGTACTTC.

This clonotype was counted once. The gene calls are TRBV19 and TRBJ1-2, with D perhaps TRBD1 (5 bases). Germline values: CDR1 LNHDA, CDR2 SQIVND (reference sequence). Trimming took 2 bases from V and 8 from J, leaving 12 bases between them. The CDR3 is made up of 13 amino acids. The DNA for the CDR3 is TGTGCCAGTAGTATACAGGGCGCCTGGGGCTACACCTTC. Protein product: CASSIQGAWGYTF.

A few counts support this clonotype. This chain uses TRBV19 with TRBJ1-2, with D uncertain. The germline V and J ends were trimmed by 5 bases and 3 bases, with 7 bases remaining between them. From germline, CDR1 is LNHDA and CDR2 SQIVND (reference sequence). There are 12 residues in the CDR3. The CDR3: CASSPPDYGYTF. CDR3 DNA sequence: TGTGCCAGTAGTCCCCCGGACTATGGCTACACCTTC.

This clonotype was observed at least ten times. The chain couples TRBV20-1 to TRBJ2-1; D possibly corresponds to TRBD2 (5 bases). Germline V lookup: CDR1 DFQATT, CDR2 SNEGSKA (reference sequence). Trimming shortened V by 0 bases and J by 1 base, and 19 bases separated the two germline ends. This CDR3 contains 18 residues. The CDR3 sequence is CSARDTFGVEGSYNEQFF. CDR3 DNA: TGCAGTGCTAGAGATACGTTCGGGGTTGAGGGATCCTACAATGAGCAGTTCTTC.

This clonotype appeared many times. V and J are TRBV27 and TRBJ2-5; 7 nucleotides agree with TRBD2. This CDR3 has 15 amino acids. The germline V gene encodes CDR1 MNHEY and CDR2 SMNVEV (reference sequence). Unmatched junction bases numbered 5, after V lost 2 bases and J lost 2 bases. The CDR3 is CASSLRAGLQETQYF. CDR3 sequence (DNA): TGTGCCAGCAGTTTAAGGGCGGGACTACAAGAGACCCAGTACTTC.

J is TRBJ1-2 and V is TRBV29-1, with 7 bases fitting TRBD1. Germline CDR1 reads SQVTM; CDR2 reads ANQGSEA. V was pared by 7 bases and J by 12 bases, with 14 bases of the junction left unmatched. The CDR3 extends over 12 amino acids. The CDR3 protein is CSGDREHGVNTF. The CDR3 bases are TGCAGCGGCGACAGGGAGCATGGGGTAAACACCTTC. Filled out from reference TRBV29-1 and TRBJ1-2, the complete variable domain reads SAVISQKPSRDICQRGTSLTIQCQVDSQVTMMFWYRQQPGQSLTLIATANQGSEATYESGFVIDKFPISRPNLTFSTLTVSNMSPEDSSIYLCSGDREHGVNTFGSGTRLTVV.

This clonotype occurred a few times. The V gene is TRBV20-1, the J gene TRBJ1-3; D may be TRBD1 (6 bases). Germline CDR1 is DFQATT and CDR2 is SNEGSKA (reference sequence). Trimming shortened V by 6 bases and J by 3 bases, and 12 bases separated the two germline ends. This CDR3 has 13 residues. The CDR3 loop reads CSAKTGFGNTIYF. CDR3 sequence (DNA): TGCAGTGCCAAAACAGGGTTTGGAAACACCATATATTTT.

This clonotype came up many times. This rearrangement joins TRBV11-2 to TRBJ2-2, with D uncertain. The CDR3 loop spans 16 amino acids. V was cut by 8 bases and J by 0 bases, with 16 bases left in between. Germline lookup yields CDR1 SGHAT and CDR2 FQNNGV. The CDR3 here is CASVRTLRPNTGELFF. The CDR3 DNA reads TGTGCCAGCGTAAGGACCTTACGACCGAACACCGGGGAGCTGTTTTTT.

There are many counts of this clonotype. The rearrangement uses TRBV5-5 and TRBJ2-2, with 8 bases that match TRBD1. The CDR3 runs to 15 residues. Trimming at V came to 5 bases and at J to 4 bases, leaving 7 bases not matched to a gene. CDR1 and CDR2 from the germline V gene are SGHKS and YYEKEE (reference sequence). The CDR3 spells CASRRGQGGTGELFF. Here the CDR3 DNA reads TGTGCCAGCAGACGAGGACAGGGTGGCACCGGGGAGCTGTTTTTT.

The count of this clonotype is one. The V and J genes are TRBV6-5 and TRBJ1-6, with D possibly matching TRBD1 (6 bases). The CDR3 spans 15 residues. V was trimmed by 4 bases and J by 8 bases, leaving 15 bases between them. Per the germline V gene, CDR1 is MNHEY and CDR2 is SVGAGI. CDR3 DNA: TGTGCCAGCAGTTCCTTACAGGGAGATCATTCACCCCTCCACTTT. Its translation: CASSSLQGDHSPLHF.

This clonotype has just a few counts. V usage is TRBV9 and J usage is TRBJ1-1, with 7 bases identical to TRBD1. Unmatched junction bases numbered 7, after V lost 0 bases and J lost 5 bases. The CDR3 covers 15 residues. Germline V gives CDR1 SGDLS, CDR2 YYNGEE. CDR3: CASSVAAQGGTEAFF. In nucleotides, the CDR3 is TGTGCCAGCAGCGTAGCCGCCCAGGGGGGAACTGAAGCTTTCTTT.

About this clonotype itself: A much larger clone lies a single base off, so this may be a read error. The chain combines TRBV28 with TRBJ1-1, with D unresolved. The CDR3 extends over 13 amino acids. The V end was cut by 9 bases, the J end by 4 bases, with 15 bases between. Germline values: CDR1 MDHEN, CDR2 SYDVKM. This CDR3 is CASDRDIRTEAFF. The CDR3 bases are TGTGCCAGTGACCGAGACATTCGCACTGAAGCTTTCTTT.

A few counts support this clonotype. CDR3 bases: TGTGCCAGCAGCGTAGGAGACGAAAAACTGTTTTTT. It is translated as CASSVGDEKLFF. The rearrangement uses TRBV9 and TRBJ1-4, with D uncertain. The CDR3 extends over 12 amino acids. Trimming shortened V by 0 bases and J by 8 bases, and 5 bases separated the two germline ends. The germline CDR1 and CDR2 sequences are SGDLS and YYNGEE.

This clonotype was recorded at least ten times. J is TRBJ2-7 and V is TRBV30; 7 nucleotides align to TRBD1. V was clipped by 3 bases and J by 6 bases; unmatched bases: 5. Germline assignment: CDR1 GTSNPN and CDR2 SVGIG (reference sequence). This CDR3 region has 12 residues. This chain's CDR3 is CAWSRTGIEQYF. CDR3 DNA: TGTGCCTGGAGCCGGACAGGAATCGAGCAGTACTTC.

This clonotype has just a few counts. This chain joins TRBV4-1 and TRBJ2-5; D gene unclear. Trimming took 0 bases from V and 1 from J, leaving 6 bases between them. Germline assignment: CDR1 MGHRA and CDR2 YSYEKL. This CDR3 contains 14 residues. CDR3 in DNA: TGCGCCAGCAGCCAAGAGGCCAGCCAAGAGACCCAGTACTTC. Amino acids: CASSQEASQETQYF.

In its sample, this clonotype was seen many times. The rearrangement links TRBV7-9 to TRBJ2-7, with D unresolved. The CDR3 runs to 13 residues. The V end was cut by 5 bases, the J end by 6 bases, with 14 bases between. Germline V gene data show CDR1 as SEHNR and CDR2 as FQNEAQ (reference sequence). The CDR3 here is CASSPIAVGEQYF. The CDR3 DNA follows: TGTGCCAGCAGCCCAATAGCCGTGGGCGAGCAGTACTTC.

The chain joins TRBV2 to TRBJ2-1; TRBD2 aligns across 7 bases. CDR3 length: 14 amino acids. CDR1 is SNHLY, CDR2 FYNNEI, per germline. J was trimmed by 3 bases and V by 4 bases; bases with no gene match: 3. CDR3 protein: CASSVRESYNEQFF. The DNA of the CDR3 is TGTGCCAGCAGTGTGCGGGAGAGCTACAATGAGCAGTTCTTC.

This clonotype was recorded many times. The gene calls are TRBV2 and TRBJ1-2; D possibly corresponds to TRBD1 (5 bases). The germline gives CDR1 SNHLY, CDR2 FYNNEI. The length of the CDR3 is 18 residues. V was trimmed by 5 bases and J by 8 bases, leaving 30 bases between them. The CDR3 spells CASSRGLLSRDSWRGYTF. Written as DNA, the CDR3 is TGTGCCAGCAGTCGCGGATTGTTGAGTCGGGACTCCTGGCGGGGCTACACCTTC.

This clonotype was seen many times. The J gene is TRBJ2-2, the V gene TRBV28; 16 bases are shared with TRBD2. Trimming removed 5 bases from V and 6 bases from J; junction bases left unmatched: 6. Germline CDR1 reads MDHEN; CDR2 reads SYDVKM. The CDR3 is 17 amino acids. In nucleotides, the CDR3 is TGTGCCAGCAGTCCTCTGGGACTAGCGGGAGGGTCCGGGGAGCTGTTTTTT. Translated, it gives CASSPLGLAGGSGELFF.

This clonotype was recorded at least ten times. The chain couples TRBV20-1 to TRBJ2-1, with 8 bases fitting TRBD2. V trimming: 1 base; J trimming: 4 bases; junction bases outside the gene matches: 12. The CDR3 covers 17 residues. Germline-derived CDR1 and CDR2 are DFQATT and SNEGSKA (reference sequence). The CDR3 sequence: CSARGGFERERYNEQFF. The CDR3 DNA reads TGCAGTGCTAGAGGGGGTTTCGAGCGGGAGAGATACAATGAGCAGTTCTTC.

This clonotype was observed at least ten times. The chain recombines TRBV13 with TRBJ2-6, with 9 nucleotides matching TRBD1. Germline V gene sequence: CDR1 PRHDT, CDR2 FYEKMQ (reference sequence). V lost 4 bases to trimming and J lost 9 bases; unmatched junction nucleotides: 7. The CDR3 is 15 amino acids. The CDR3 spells CASSSRTGDHNVLTF. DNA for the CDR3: TGTGCCAGCAGCTCCAGGACAGGGGACCACAACGTCCTGACTTTC.

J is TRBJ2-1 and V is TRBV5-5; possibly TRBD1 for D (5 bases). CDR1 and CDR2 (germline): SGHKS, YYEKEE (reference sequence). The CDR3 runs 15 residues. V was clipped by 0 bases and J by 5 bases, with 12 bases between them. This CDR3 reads CASSLVPQDHNEQFF. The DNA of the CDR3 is TGTGCCAGCAGCTTGGTCCCACAGGACCACAATGAGCAGTTCTTC.

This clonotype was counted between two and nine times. The CDR3 region has the DNA TGCGCCAGCAGCCAAGAAGGGGGTCTGGGGGCCAACGTCCTGACTTTC. It specifies CASSQEGGLGANVLTF. The gene calls are TRBV4-1 and TRBJ2-6; the D gene is possibly TRBD1 (6 bases). The V end lost 0 bases, the J end lost 4 bases, and 10 bases lay between the germline ends. Germline CDR1 is MGHRA and CDR2 is YSYEKL. The CDR3 is 16 residues long.